Below, 4 T cell receptor beta chains from the same sample are listed, as sequenced in a study of early T cells in non-severe SARS-CoV-2 infection (dated by TCRdb to about 2021). Preparation of the library involved 5' RACE. Sequencing was carried out with a NextSeq 500. TCRdb cleaned the public reads at Q25 with fastp, built clones with MiXCR and kept in-frame beta chains. Each CDR3 protein gets just one entry, which takes the most common genes and DNA from the rows behind it. For this sample the table gives about 110,000 distinct CDR3 sequences, of which about 12% were detected only once. The top ten constitute less than 3.5% of the sample. Material for sequencing was whole blood. The receptors stem from an adult who was a healthcare worker with PCR-confirmed SARS-CoV-2 infection or an uninfected control (not recorded which).

This chain uses TRBV7-6 with TRBJ2-5; 8 nucleotides align to TRBD2. V shed 5 bases, J shed 8 bases, and the junction held 13 bases outside the gene matches. The germline V gene encodes CDR1 SGHVS and CDR2 FNYEAQ. CDR3 length: 15 residues. In DNA, the CDR3 is TGTGCCAGCAGCCCGCGGGGGGCGGTCGCGGGAACCCAGTACTTC. This encodes CASSPRGAVAGTQYF.

This clonotype has more than one count but fewer than ten. V usage is TRBV7-2 and J usage is TRBJ2-3, with D possibly matching TRBD1 (5 bases). The V end was cut by 3 bases, the J end by 0 bases, with 13 bases between. CDR3 length: 16 residues. Germline CDR1 SGHTA, CDR2 FQGNSA. In nucleotides, the CDR3 is TGTGCCAGCAGCTTCGACGGACAACGGAGCACAGATACGCAGTATTTT. Protein sequence: CASSFDGQRSTDTQYF.

This clonotype was counted many times. The genes are TRBV11-3 and TRBJ1-1; the D is unclear. Trimming took off 4 bases at V and 10 bases at J, with 13 bases between the two ends. The CDR3 totals 12 residues. Germline CDR1 reads SGHNT; CDR2 reads YENEEA. In DNA form, the CDR3 reads TGTGCCAGCAGCTCTGTAATGGTAGGAGCTTTCTTT. This gives the protein CASSSVMVGAFF.

The sample holds a few counts of this clonotype. The rearrangement links TRBV5-1 to TRBJ2-6; tentative D call: TRBD1 (5 bases). The CDR3 is made up of 15 amino acids. CDR1 and CDR2 from the germline V gene are SGHRS and YFSETQ. V was shortened by 4 bases and J by 4 bases, with 12 bases between the two germline ends. CDR3 protein: CASSLGARGANVLTF. As DNA, the CDR3 is TGCGCCAGCAGCCTAGGGGCGCGCGGGGCCAACGTCCTGACTTTC.